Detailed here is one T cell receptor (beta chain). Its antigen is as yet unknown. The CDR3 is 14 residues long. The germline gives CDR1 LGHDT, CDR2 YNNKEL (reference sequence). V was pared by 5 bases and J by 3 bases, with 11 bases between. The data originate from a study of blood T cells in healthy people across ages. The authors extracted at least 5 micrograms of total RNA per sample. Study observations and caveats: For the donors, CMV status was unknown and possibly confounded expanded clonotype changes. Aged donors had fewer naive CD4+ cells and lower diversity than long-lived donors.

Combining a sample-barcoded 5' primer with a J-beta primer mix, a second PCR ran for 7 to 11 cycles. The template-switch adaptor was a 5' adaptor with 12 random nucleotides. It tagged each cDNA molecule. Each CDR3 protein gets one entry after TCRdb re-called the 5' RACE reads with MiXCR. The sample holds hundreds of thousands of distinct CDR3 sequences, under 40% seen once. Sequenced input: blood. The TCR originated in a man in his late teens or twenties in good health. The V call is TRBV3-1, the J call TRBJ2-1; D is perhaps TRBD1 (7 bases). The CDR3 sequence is CASSWRDSYNEQFF. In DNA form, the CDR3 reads TGTGCCAGCAGCTGGCGGGACAGCTACAATGAGCAGTTCTTC.